The sequence of this T cell receptor (beta chain) was determined in a study of T cell clones after liver transplantation. In the case of this clone: Its antigen is not identified.

The CDR3 runs 11 residues. V dropped 7 bases and J dropped 6 bases, with 12 bases sitting between them. Germline CDR1 is SQVTM and CDR2 is ANQGSEA. Findings and caveats of the study: The donor-reactive repertoire was only partly measurable in two subjects, lacking donor cells.

The data were produced by immunoSEQ multiplex PCR, yet TCRdb's version contains in-frame clones alone and is incomplete. The data contain 55,000 to 75,000 clones, 70% of them singletons. The sample here was CD4+ T cells from blood, taken at the roughly 16-month timepoint. The sequence came from a human patient who received a liver transplant. A subset of T cells may come from the graft donor. V usage is TRBV29-1 and J usage is TRBJ1-2; a weak D match, TRBD1 (5 bases). The CDR3 bases are TGCAGCGGGGGGACGCTCGATGGCTACACCTTC. It encodes CSGGTLDGYTF.